Described below is a single T cell receptor beta chain sequence and its context. Its antigen is currently not known. Its ends do not fully match the called genes, so a read error is possible. The collaborating institutions used their own protocols to collect whole blood in K2EDTA tubes. Collaborator samples were shipped for TCRbeta analysis as frozen whole blood, isolated PBMCs, or DNA extracted from either sample type. Inclusive of the bounding cysteine and phenylalanine, the CDR3 is 14 residues long. CDR3 DNA is the only sequence kept; it has 42 bases, read in frame from the first base. As encoded in the germline V gene (reference sequence), CDR1 is LNHNV while CDR2 is YYDKDF. The data stem from a study of blood T cell repertoires in COVID-19 (dated by TCRdb to the early 2020s). Regarding the research as a whole: Collaborator samples came from the United States, Italy and Spain and covered acute and convalescent phases of COVID-19. The repertoires were made available in a free public database intended to serve as a resource for research on the immune response to SARS-CoV-2. The dataset comprised deeply sampled blood TCRbeta repertoires from subjects exposed to, actively infected with, or recovered from COVID-19. HLA class I and class II types, where available, came from metadata supplied by the sample provider rather than from assay-based typing. The material from the prospective study consisted of cDNA or gDNA derived from T cells, B-cell-depleted T cells, or PBMCs. The samples were drawn from two sources: the first 160 participants of the ongoing ImmuneRACE study, and over 1,000 subjects contributed by 6 global collaborators. The sample metadata nearly always contained a de-identified subject ID, COVID-19 status, age in years and sex.

Overall study results and their limits: The quantity of clinical and demographic metadata differed by source and by participant and was supplied without curation.

The immunoSEQ Assay, a bias-controlled multiplex PCR, was used to amplify TCRbeta CDR3 regions from genomic DNA. The authors' analysis ran thus. The number of nucleated cells in each sample was estimated by amplification of reference gene primers within the assay. Sequence reads were collapsed and filtered to measure the absolute abundance of every unique TCRbeta CDR3 rearrangement. Productive Simpson clonality was computed per sample as the square root of Simpson's diversity index over productive rearrangements. The source is immuneACCESS, and TCRdb retained only in-frame sequences with V and J called. Part of the clones is not carried over; for the studies checked, unresolved V genes explain less than half of this, and the remainder is unexplained. V, J and clone size are taken as reported in that table, and D and trimming were inferred from the DNA itself. This sample holds about 490,000 clones; around 85% were observed only once. 3% to 3.5% of the sample is taken by the ten largest.

The rearranged segments are TRBV15 and TRBJ2-2; the D gene remains uncertain. Sequenced: peripheral blood. This TCR came from a human donor in a cohort sampled during active COVID-19. The nucleotide sequence is TGTGCCACCAGCAGAGTACTACCCACCCGGGAGCTGTTTTTT. Its protein reads: CATSRVLPTRELFF.